The 5 T cell receptor beta chains presented below share a single source sample, sequenced in a study of cytomegalovirus exposure and HLA in healthy donors. Amplification used 60 Vbeta primers and 13 Jbeta primers. The table came from immunoSEQ multiplex PCR; TCRdb's copy has only in-frame clones and leaves some out. The sample data list fewer than 150,000 clones. The sequencing sample was made of PBMCs. These receptors were taken from a man between 18 and 35 years old in good health and CMV-seronegative.

On this clone: One end of the junction is discordant with germline, which a read error may explain. The chain uses TRBV7-7 and TRBJ2-5; unclear D gene. The germline V gene has CDR1 SSHAT and CDR2 FNYEAQ (reference sequence). The CDR3 sequence is 13 residues long. The CDR3, as DNA: TGTGCTAGCAGCCGGAGAGGAGAAGAGACCCAGTACTTC. This gives the protein CASSRRGEETQYF.

V is TRBV30 and J is TRBJ2-7; the match to TRBD1 covers 9 bases. V gave up 4 bases and J gave up 9 bases; unmatched junction bases: 10. This CDR3 is built from 13 residues. Germline V lookup: CDR1 GTSNPN, CDR2 SVGIG (reference sequence). CDR3 bases: TGTGCCTGGATGGGACAGGGAAAGTTCGGGCAGTACTTC. It yields the protein CAWMGQGKFGQYF. The full variable domain, rest sourced from reference TRBV30 and TRBJ2-7, is SQTIHQWPATLVQPVGSPLSLECTVEGTSNPNLYWYRQAAGRGLQLLFYSVGIGQISSEVPQNLSASRPQDRQFILSSKKLLLSDSGFYLCAWMGQGKFGQYFGPGTRLTVT.

This rearrangement joins TRBV5-1 to TRBJ2-7; 14 nucleotides line up with TRBD2. The CDR3 loop spans 16 amino acids. Trimming at V came to 3 bases and at J to 7 bases, leaving 9 bases not matched to a gene. The germline V gene has CDR1 SGHRS and CDR2 YFSETQ. CDR3 coding DNA: TGCGCCAGCAGCTGGGAGGGACTAGCGGGAGCGCGGGAGCAGTACTTC. It translates to CASSWEGLAGAREQYF.

The rearrangement links TRBV19 to TRBJ2-7; no clear D gene. The CDR3 consists of 12 residues. The germline V gene encodes CDR1 LNHDA and CDR2 SQIVND (reference sequence). V was clipped by 11 bases and J by 0 bases, with 11 bases between them. In DNA, the CDR3 is TGTGCCTCCCTCTCGTCCTCCTACGAGCAGTACTTC. It specifies CASLSSSYEQYF. Together with reference TRBV19 and TRBJ2-7, the CDR3 gives the full variable domain: DGGITQSPKYLFRKEGQNVTLSCEQNLNHDAMYWYRQDPGQGLRLIYYSQIVNDFQKGDIAEGYSVSREKKESFPLTVTSAQKNPTAFYLCASLSSSYEQYFGPGTRLTVT.

The chain uses TRBV19 and TRBJ2-1, with 13 positions matching TRBD2. Germline values: CDR1 LNHDA, CDR2 SQIVND (reference sequence). The CDR3 runs 16 residues. V trimming: 3 bases; J trimming: 3 bases; junction bases outside the gene matches: 2. The CDR3, as DNA: TGTGCCAGTAGTATCCGGACTAGCGGGAGCTACAATGAGCAGTTCTTC. Translated: CASSIRTSGSYNEQFF.